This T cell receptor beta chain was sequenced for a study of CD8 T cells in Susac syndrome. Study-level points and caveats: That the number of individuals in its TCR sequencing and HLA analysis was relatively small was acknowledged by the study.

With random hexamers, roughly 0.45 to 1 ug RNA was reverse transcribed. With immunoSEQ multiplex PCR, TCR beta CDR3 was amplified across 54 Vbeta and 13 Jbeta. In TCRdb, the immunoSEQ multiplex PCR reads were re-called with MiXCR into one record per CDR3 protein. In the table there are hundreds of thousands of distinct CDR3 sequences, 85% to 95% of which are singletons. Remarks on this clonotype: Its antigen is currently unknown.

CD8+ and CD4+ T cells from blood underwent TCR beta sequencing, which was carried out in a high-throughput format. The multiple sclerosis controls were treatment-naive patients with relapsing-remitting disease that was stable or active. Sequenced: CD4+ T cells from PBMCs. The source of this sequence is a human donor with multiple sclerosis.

The CDR3, as DNA: TGCGCCAGCAGCAACGACAGTGGGGCAGAGACCCAGTACTTC. This translates into CASSNDSGAETQYF. The chain recombines TRBV5-1 with TRBJ2-5; a possible D gene is TRBD1 (5 bases). Per germline, CDR1 SGHRS and CDR2 YFSETQ. This CDR3 contains 14 residues. V lost 4 bases and J 4 bases, leaving 14 bases between the germline ends.